The T cell receptor beta chain described here comes from a study of T cell responses to AZD1222 COVID-19 vaccine. The repertoire was sequenced with immunoSEQ multiplex PCR; TCRdb's copy has only in-frame clones and lacks some. The sample lists about 140,000 clones; around 90% were seen once. V lost 0 bases to trimming and J lost 0 bases, with 9 bases between them. The CDR3 is 15 amino acids. CDR1 is MNHEY and CDR2 is SVGAGI in the germline V gene. V and J are TRBV6-5 and TRBJ2-7; D is ambiguous. The sample in question was peripheral blood, obtained on day 0 of AZD1222 vaccination. The sequence derives from an adult in good health. CDR3 in amino acids: CASSYSTPSSYEQYF. Written as DNA, the CDR3 is TGTGCCAGCAGTTACTCAACTCCGAGCTCCTACGAGCAGTACTTC.